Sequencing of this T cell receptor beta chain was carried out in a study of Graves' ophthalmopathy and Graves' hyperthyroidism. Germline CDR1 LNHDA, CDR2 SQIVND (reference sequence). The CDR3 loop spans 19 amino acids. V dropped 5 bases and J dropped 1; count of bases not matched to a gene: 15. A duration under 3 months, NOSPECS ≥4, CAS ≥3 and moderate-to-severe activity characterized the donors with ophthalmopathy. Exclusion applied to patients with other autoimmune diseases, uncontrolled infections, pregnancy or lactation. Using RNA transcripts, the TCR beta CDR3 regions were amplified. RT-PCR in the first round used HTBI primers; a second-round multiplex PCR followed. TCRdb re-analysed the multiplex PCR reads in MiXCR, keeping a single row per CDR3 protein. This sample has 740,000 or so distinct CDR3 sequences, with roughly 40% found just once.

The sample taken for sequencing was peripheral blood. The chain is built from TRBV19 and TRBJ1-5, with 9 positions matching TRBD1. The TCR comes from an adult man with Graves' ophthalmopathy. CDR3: CASSPFTGQGGLSNQPQHF. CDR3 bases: TGTGCCAGTAGTCCCTTCACGGGACAGGGTGGTTTGAGCAATCAGCCCCAGCATTTT. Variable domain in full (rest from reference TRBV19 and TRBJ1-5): DGGITQSPKYLFRKEGQNVTLSCEQNLNHDAMYWYRQDPGQGLRLIYYSQIVNDFQKGDIAEGYSVSREKKESFPLTVTSAQKNPTAFYLCASSPFTGQGGLSNQPQHFGDGTRLSIL.